One and the same sample provided the 7 T cell receptor beta chains below, sequenced in a study of shared T cell receptors in the human thymus. Here immunoSEQ multiplex PCR was the method, and the copy in TCRdb shows in-frame clones only, minus some. Of approximately 760,000 clones listed, approximately 85% are singletons. Separately, the same data were catalogued under a study of human thymus T cells.

The sequenced sample was thymocytes. The receptor source for this set is a girl under three years old with a congenital heart defect.

This clone was picked up one time. The CDR3 here is CASSIAGGDNEQFF. The CDR3 nucleotides read TGTGCCAGTAGTATAGCTGGGGGGGACAATGAGCAGTTCTTC. The V call is TRBV19, the J call TRBJ2-1; 7 nucleotides agree with TRBD2. From germline, CDR1 is LNHDA and CDR2 SQIVND (reference sequence). The CDR3 contains 14 residues. The V gene end was trimmed by 1 base and the J gene end by 5 bases; junction bases not matched to a gene: 2.

The CDR3 DNA sequence: TGTGCCACCAGCAGAACGGGGGGCTTAAGTCAGCCCCAGCATTTT. It specifies CATSRTGGLSQPQHF. The chain recombines TRBV15 with TRBJ1-5, with D perhaps TRBD1 (6 bases). The CDR3 consists of 15 residues. Germline CDR1 LNHNV, CDR2 YYDKDF (reference sequence). V gave up 2 bases and J gave up 6 bases, with 14 bases separating them.

The chain uses TRBV7-3 and TRBJ2-1; 8 positions agree with TRBD1. Trimming at V came to 4 bases and at J to 6 bases, leaving 5 bases not matched to a gene. The CDR3 has 14 amino acids. Germline CDR1 and CDR2: SGHTA and FQGTGA. The CDR3 nucleotides are TGTGCCAGCAGCTCCGACAGGGGCTCCAATGAGCAGTTCTTC. Its protein product is CASSSDRGSNEQFF.

This sequence joins TRBV19 and TRBJ2-3, with 8 bases that match TRBD1. The length of the CDR3 is 16 residues. The V gene end was trimmed by 8 bases and the J gene end by 0 bases; junction bases not matched to a gene: 10. Germline CDR1 LNHDA, CDR2 SQIVND (reference sequence). The CDR3 spells CASSRTGQESTDTQYF. In nucleotides, the CDR3 is TGTGCCAGTTCCAGAACGGGACAGGAAAGCACAGATACGCAGTATTTT.

The V gene is TRBV27, the J gene TRBJ2-2; TRBD2 might be the D (5 bases). The CDR3 contains 16 residues. V was shortened by 5 bases and J by 0 bases, with 13 bases between the two germline ends. Germline V gene sequence: CDR1 MNHEY, CDR2 SMNVEV (reference sequence). The CDR3 region is CASSPQKRANTGELFF. DNA for the CDR3: TGTGCCAGCAGTCCGCAGAAGAGGGCGAACACCGGGGAGCTGTTTTTT.

This chain links TRBV5-6 with TRBJ1-1; a possible D gene is TRBD1 (6 bases). The CDR3 sequence is 17 residues long. Germline-derived CDR1 and CDR2 are SGHDT and YYEEEE. The V gene lost 3 bases and the J gene lost 2 bases, with 20 bases spanning the gap. CDR3 residues: CASSWGRGGPSNTEAFF. The CDR3 region has the DNA TGTGCCAGCAGCTGGGGCCGGGGGGGCCCCTCCAACACTGAAGCTTTCTTT.

The V and J genes are TRBV27 and TRBJ1-6; D perhaps matches TRBD1 (6 bases). Germline loops: CDR1 MNHEY, CDR2 SMNVEV (reference sequence). This CDR3 comprises 17 residues. Trimming pared 3 bases from V and 7 bases from J, leaving 19 bases between. The CDR3, as DNA: TGTGCCAGCAGTTTCCTAGTAATCGACAGGAAAAATTCACCCCTCCACTTT. Translating gives CASSFLVIDRKNSPLHF.